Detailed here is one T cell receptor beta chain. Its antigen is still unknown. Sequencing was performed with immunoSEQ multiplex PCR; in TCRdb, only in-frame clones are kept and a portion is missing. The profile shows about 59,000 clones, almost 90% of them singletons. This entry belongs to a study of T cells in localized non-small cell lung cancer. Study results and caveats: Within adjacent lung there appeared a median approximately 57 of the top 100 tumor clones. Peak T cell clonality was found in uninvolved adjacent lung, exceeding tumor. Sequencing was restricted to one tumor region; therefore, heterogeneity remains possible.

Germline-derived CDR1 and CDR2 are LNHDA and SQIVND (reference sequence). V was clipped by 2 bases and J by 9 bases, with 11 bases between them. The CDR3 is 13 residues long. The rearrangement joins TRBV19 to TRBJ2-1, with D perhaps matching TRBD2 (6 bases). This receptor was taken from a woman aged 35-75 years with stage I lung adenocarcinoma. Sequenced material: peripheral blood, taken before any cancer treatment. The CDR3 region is CASSISTSSEQFF. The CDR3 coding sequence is TGTGCCAGTAGTATATCGACTAGTTCTGAGCAGTTCTTC. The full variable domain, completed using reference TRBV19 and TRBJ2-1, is DGGITQSPKYLFRKEGQNVTLSCEQNLNHDAMYWYRQDPGQGLRLIYYSQIVNDFQKGDIAEGYSVSREKKESFPLTVTSAQKNPTAFYLCASSISTSSEQFFGPGTRLTVL.